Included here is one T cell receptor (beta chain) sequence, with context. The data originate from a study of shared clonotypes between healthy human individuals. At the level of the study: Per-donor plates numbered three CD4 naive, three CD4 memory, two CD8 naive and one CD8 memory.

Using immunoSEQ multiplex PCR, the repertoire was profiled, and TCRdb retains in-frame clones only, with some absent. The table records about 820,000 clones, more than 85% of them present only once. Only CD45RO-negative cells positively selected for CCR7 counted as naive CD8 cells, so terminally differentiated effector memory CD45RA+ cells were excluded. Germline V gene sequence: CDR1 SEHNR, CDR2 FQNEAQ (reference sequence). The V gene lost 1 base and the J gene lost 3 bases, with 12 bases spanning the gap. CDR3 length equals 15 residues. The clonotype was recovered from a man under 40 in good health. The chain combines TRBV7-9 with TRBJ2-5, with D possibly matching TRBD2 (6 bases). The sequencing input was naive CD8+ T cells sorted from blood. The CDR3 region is CASSLVGGEEETQYF. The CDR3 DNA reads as TGTGCCAGCAGCTTAGTCGGGGGAGAGGAAGAGACCCAGTACTTC.